The 6 T cell receptor beta chains in this list originate from one sample, sequenced in a study of identical twins. TCRdb passed the 5' RACE reads through MiXCR, listing each CDR3 protein once. The table lists roughly 540,000 distinct CDR3 sequences, 22% of them singletons. A further study also used this sample, focusing on T cells expressing NK-cell markers.

The material sequenced was CD4+ T cells sorted from blood. These receptors originate from a young woman in good health.

This clonotype was detected many times. V usage is TRBV12-3 or TRBV12-4 and J usage is TRBJ1-5, with D possibly being TRBD1 (5 bases). This CDR3 is built from 11 residues. Trimming took 6 bases from V and 11 from J, leaving 11 bases between them. CDR3 protein: CASSWGVAQHF. CDR3 DNA sequence: TGTGCCAGCAGCTGGGGGGTGGCCCAGCATTTT.

V gene TRBV7-9 combines with J gene TRBJ2-2; D is perhaps TRBD2 (5 bases). The CDR3 contains 15 residues. The V end was cut by 10 bases, the J end by 2 bases, with 17 bases between. Germline loops: CDR1 SEHNR, CDR2 FQNEAQ (reference sequence). The CDR3 coding sequence is TGTGCCAACCAATCCGGGGTCGGTAACACCGGGGAGCTGTTTTTT. As protein: CANQSGVGNTGELFF. The whole variable domain, remainder taken from reference TRBV7-9 and TRBJ2-2, is DTGVSQNPRHKITKRGQNVTFRCDPISEHNRLYWYRQTLGQGPEFLTYFQNEAQLEKSRLLSDRFSAERPKGSFSTLEIQRTEQGDSAMYLCANQSGVGNTGELFFGEGSRLTVL.

The genes are TRBV5-1 and TRBJ2-1, with 9 nucleotides matching TRBD2. V dropped 2 bases and J dropped 10; count of bases not matched to a gene: 7. CDR1 and CDR2 (germline): SGHRS, YFSETQ. The CDR3 runs to 14 residues. The CDR3 loop is CASSLFLAGAEQFF. The CDR3 nucleotides are TGCGCCAGCAGCTTATTCTTAGCGGGGGCAGAGCAGTTCTTC. The full variable domain, its missing parts supplied by reference TRBV5-1 and TRBJ2-1, is KAGVTQTPRYLIKTRGQQVTLSCSPISGHRSVSWYQQTPGQGLQFLFEYFSETQRNKGNFPGRFSGRQFSNSRSEMNVSTLELGDSALYLCASSLFLAGAEQFFGPGTRLTVL.

This clonotype has only a few counts. The chain links TRBV4-2 to TRBJ2-5; D unresolved. The germline V gene has CDR1 LGHNA and CDR2 YNFKEQ. CDR3 size: 14 residues. Trimming pared 1 base from V and 4 bases from J, leaving 10 bases between. This CDR3 is CASSQGGLGETQYF. Here the CDR3 DNA reads TGTGCCAGCAGCCAAGGAGGATTGGGAGAGACCCAGTACTTC.

The V gene is TRBV20-1, the J gene TRBJ2-7, with 8 bases aligning to TRBD1. V shed 3 bases and J 0 bases; nucleotides not matched to a gene: 4. CDR3 length: 14 amino acids. Germline V gene lookup returns CDR1 DFQATT and CDR2 SNEGSKA (reference sequence). CDR3 DNA: TGCAGTGCTAGGGACAGGGCCAGCTCCTACGAGCAGTACTTC. Translated: CSARDRASSYEQYF.

This clonotype occurred many times. The rearrangement uses TRBV20-1 and TRBJ2-7, with no clear D. CDR3 length: 14 residues. The V end lost 4 bases, the J end lost 3 bases, and 16 bases lay between the germline ends. CDR1 is DFQATT and CDR2 is SNEGSKA in the germline V gene (reference sequence). The CDR3 DNA reads as TGCAGTGCTATACACCCTCCTACTAACTACGAGCAGTACTTC. This encodes CSAIHPPTNYEQYF.